This is a list of T cell receptor beta chains from one sample in a study of PD-1 blockade in classical Hodgkin lymphoma. Method: immunoSEQ multiplex PCR; TCRdb's copy keeps in-frame clones and lacks some. Among around 20,000 clones listed, roughly 80% were seen once. Source: peripheral blood mononuclear cells (PBMCs), taken at baseline. The receptors originated from a human donor with classical Hodgkin lymphoma. Both conserved end residues are part of each CDR3. A D gene is named only where the DNA matches it firmly. The size field is filled for only some rows; it gives once, few, many or a size class.

>TRBV6-1|NA|TRBD2|TRBJ2-7
TGTGCCAGCATTAAAACTAGCGGGGGTTACGAGCAGTACTTC
CASIKTSGGYEQYF
>TRBV6-1|NA|NA|TRBJ2-7
TGTGCCAGCAGTGGGGAGGAGGGGGCCGGGCTCGAGCAGTACTTC
CASSGEEGAGLEQYF
>TRBV30|NA|TRBD2|TRBJ2-1
TGTGCCTGGCAACCGGGACTAGCGGGAGTCAATGAGCAGTTCTTC
CAWQPGLAGVNEQFF
>TRBV7-9|NA|NA|TRBJ2-3
TGTGCCAGCAGCTTATCAGGGCCCTCAGATACGCAGTATTTT
CASSLSGPSDTQYF
>TRBV6-1|NA|NA|TRBJ1-1
TGTGCCAGCAGTGAATTATTGGGGGTCGGGACTGAAGCTTTCTTT
CASSELLGVGTEAFF
>TRBV6-1|NA|NA|TRBJ2-3
TGTGCCAGCAGGAGCGACTGGGACGCCACAGATACGCAGTATTTT
CASRSDWDATDTQYF
>TRBV6-6|medium-sized|NA|TRBJ1-3
TGTGCCAGCAGGGCGGAGGGAAACACCATATATTTT
CASRAEGNTIYF
>TRBV13|few|TRBD2|TRBJ2-7
TGTGCCAGCAGCAGGACTAGTTCCGGGGAAATGCAGTACTTC
CASSRTSSGEMQYF
>TRBV7-7|NA|TRBD2|TRBJ2-1
TGTGCCAGCAGCTTAGGTGGGGGGGGGTACAATGAGCAGTTCTTC
CASSLGGGGYNEQFF
>TRBV28|medium-sized|NA|TRBJ2-3
TGTGCCAGCAGTTTAGGGGCCGGGGTGGATACGCAGTATTTT
CASSLGAGVDTQYF
>TRBV18|NA|TRBD2|TRBJ2-1
TGTGCCAGCTCACCAGGACTAGTCGGTGAGCAGTTCTTC
CASSPGLVGEQFF
>TRBV5-1|NA|NA|TRBJ1-2
TGCGCCAGCAGCCCCCAGGGATCTGGCTACACCTTC
CASSPQGSGYTF
>TRBV10-3|NA|NA|TRBJ1-2
TGTGCCACCGTCGATAGGGGGTCGACGAACTATGGCTACACCTTC
CATVDRGSTNYGYTF
>TRBV30|NA|TRBD2|TRBJ2-1
TGTGCCTGGACTCATAAATGGGGACTAGCGGGAGGGCCTTCCTACAATGAGCAGTTCTTC
CAWTHKWGLAGGPSYNEQFF
>TRBV19|NA|TRBD1|TRBJ2-7
TGTGCCAGTAGTCCAAGGACAGGGAAGCAGTACTTC
CASSPRTGKQYF
>TRBV19|once|NA|TRBJ1-6
TGTGCCAGTAGTATGAACGGGGGCCCGGGCAATTCACCCCTCCACTTT
CASSMNGGPGNSPLHF
>TRBV19|few|NA|TRBJ1-1
TGTGCATCGGCGGGTGGGAGGGGGAACACTGAAGCTTTCTTT
CASAGGRGNTEAFF
>TRBV6-1|NA|TRBD1|TRBJ2-1
TGTGCCAGCAGTCGAGACAGGGTCTCCTACAATGAGCAGTTCTTC
CASSRDRVSYNEQFF
>TRBV28|NA|TRBD2|TRBJ2-7
TGTGCCAGCTCCCCCGCGGGAGCCGGAAAAAGCGAGCAGTACTTC
CASSPAGAGKSEQYF
>TRBV10-3|NA|NA|TRBJ2-3
TGTGCCATCAGTGAGTCGCCACTGACAGATACGCAGTATTTT
CAISESPLTDTQYF
>TRBV7-9|NA|TRBD2|TRBJ2-5
TGTGCCAGCAGGATTGGTTCTTTACGGGGGGGCCGGGAGACCCAGTACTTC
CASRIGSLRGGRETQYF
>TRBV29-1|NA|TRBD1|TRBJ2-7
TGCAGCATAATCGGGACAGGTGGGGGATACGAGCAGTACTTC
CSIIGTGGGYEQYF
>TRBV7-2|NA|NA|TRBJ2-7
TGTGCCAGCAGCTTAGATCCAGGGGTGACACAGGAGCAGTACTTC
CASSLDPGVTQEQYF
>TRBV6-5|NA|TRBD1|TRBJ2-7
TGTGCCAGCAGTTACTCCGGGACAGGGGGCTACGAGCAGTACTTC
CASSYSGTGGYEQYF
>TRBV25-1|NA|NA|TRBJ2-1
TGTGCCAGCAGTGGGGTCCGCCCAACCAAATATAGCGAGCAGTTCTTC
CASSGVRPTKYSEQFF
>TRBV27|NA|TRBD2|TRBJ2-2
TGTGCCAGCAGTTTTCTGCGCGGGGGGGCCACCGGGGAGCTGTTTTTT
CASSFLRGGATGELFF
>TRBV11-3|once|TRBD2|TRBJ2-1
TGTGCCAGCAGCCCCCTAGCGGGGGGCTTTTATGAGCAGTTCTTC
CASSPLAGGFYEQFF
>TRBV10-3|NA|NA|TRBJ2-2
TGTGCCATCAAGGGCGGATACACCGGGGAGCTGTTTTTT
CAIKGGYTGELFF
>TRBV21-1|few|NA|TRBJ1-5
TGTGCCCAATTAGACAGGGGATGTGAACAGCCCCAGCATTTT
CAQLDRGCEQPQHF
>TRBV18|NA|TRBD2|TRBJ2-3
TGTGCCAGCTCACCAGAAGCGGGGGATACAGATACGCAGTATTTT
CASSPEAGDTDTQYF
>TRBV5-4|few|NA|TRBJ2-5
TGTGCCAGCAGCTTGTGGGCCCCTATAGGAGAGACCCAGTACTTC
CASSLWAPIGETQYF
>TRBV19|NA|TRBD2|TRBJ2-3
TGTGCCAGTAGTAGAGCTAGCGGGGGGCTAGGAGATACGCAGTATTTT
CASSRASGGLGDTQYF
>TRBV11-2|NA|TRBD2|TRBJ2-1
TGTGCCAGCAGCTTCTCTGTAGCGGCGGGAGTTGAGCAGTTCTTC
CASSFSVAAGVEQFF
>TRBV5-1|NA|NA|TRBJ2-7
TGCGCCAGCAGCTTGGGACAGAGGGCCGAGCAGTACTTC
CASSLGQRAEQYF
>TRBV6-6|few|NA|TRBJ2-2
TGTGCCAGCAGTTACTCGAACGGGGAGCTGTTTTTT
CASSYSNGELFF
>TRBV7-3|NA|NA|TRBJ2-7
TGTGCCAGCAGCTTAGGCGCTTCCTACGAGCAGTACTTC
CASSLGASYEQYF
>TRBV5-1|NA|NA|TRBJ2-3
TGCGCCAGCACCCCCGGGACAGATACGCAGTATTTT
CASTPGTDTQYF
>TRBV18|few|TRBD2|TRBJ2-1
TGTGCCAGCCGCCGCTCGGGACTAGCGGGCGGAGGTGAGCAGTTCTTC
CASRRSGLAGGGEQFF
>TRBV11-3|NA|TRBD2|TRBJ2-1
TGTGCCAGCAGCCCCTCCGGGACTAGCCGCCACAATGAGCAGTTCTTC
CASSPSGTSRHNEQFF
>TRBV28|NA|NA|TRBJ2-4
TGTGCCAGCAGTTTTGATTCGAATACAAACATTCAGTACTTC
CASSFDSNTNIQYF
>TRBV29-1|NA|NA|TRBJ1-1
TGCAGCGTTGGTGGGGGGCGCGAGGTCCTAGCTTTCTTT
CSVGGGREVLAFF
>TRBV19|NA|NA|TRBJ1-3
TGTGCCAGTAGTCGAATCCTTGGAAACACCATATATTTT
CASSRILGNTIYF
>TRBV7-2|NA|TRBD2|TRBJ2-7
TGTGCCAGCAGCCCGACTAGCGGGAGGGGCGAGCAGTACTTC
CASSPTSGRGEQYF
>TRBV5-1|NA|TRBD2|TRBJ2-3
TGCGCCAGCACCCGGACTAGCGGGAGAGATACGCAGTATTTT
CASTRTSGRDTQYF
>TRBV2|NA|NA|TRBJ1-5
TGTGCCAGCAGCCCAGGAGGGTTCCAGCATTTT
CASSPGGFQHF
>TRBV12-2|NA|NA|TRBJ2-1
TGTGCAAGTCGCTTAAGTCCAGGGGAAAATGAGCAGTTCTTC
CASRLSPGENEQFF
>TRBV9|NA|TRBD2|TRBJ2-1
TGTGCCAGCAGCCTGGGGACTAGCGGTCGAAATGAGCAGTTCTTC
CASSLGTSGRNEQFF